This entry lists 10 T cell receptor beta chains sequenced from one sample in a study of T cells in Graves' hyperthyroidism and ophthalmopathy. RNA transcripts were the template for amplifying TCR beta CDR3 regions. First-round RT-PCR of the TCR CDR3 relied on the HTBI primer set. TCRdb reprocessed the multiplex PCR reads with MiXCR, giving one entry per CDR3 protein. The table has under 250,000 distinct CDR3 sequences, roughly a sixth seen once. Sequenced: blood. The receptors come from a woman in her fifties or sixties with Graves' hyperthyroidism.

This chain links TRBV20-1 with TRBJ2-7; D is perhaps TRBD1 (5 bases). V lost 6 bases to trimming and J lost 3 bases, with 18 bases between them. Germline lookup yields CDR1 DFQATT and CDR2 SNEGSKA (reference sequence). The CDR3 contains 14 residues. Here the CDR3 reads CSAELGRSGYEQYF. CDR3 coding DNA: TGCAGTGCCGAACTGGGGCGGAGTGGCTACGAGCAGTACTTC.

The table lists this clonotype with many counts. The chain couples TRBV30 to TRBJ2-1; TRBD2 might be the D (6 bases). The V and J ends lost 4 bases and 9 bases respectively, with 13 bases between them. CDR1 and CDR2 (germline): GTSNPN, SVGIG (reference sequence). The CDR3 runs to 12 residues. The CDR3 here is CAWTSGRGEQFF. The CDR3 DNA follows: TGTGCCTGGACTTCGGGGCGGGGTGAGCAGTTCTTC.

This clonotype has ten or more counts. The chain uses TRBV11-2 and TRBJ2-2; perhaps TRBD2 as D (6 bases). V lost 1 base and J lost 4, with 13 bases in between. CDR1 is SGHAT, CDR2 FQNNGV, per germline. The CDR3 sequence is 16 residues long. Here the CDR3 reads CASSLGHGRGTGELFF. As DNA, the CDR3 is TGTGCCAGCAGCTTAGGCCACGGGAGAGGCACCGGGGAGCTGTTTTTT.

This clonotype was recorded many times. CDR3 loop: CASRWTGNNYGYTF. The CDR3 bases are TGTGCCAGCCGCTGGACGGGAAATAACTATGGCTACACCTTC. This rearrangement joins TRBV2 to TRBJ1-2; D remains unclear. Trimming cost V 8 bases and J 1 base, with 14 bases left between them. Per the germline V gene, CDR1 is SNHLY and CDR2 is FYNNEI. This CDR3 is 14 amino acids long.

This sequence joins TRBV6-1 and TRBJ2-3; D is ambiguous. Deletions cut 8 bases from V and 6 bases from J, with 9 bases between. Germline V gene data show CDR1 as MNHNS and CDR2 as SASEGT. The CDR3 runs 11 residues. Here the CDR3 DNA reads TGTGCCAGCCAAAATACCGATACGCAGTATTTT. Protein sequence: CASQNTDTQYF.

This clonotype was counted ten times or more. The chain links TRBV27 to TRBJ1-2; possible D gene TRBD1, 5 bases. Deletions cut 3 bases from V and 6 bases from J, with 17 bases between. The CDR3 runs to 15 residues. Germline V CDR1 and CDR2: MNHEY, SMNVEV (reference sequence). The CDR3 sequence: CASSFSILRVDGYTF. The CDR3 nucleotides read TGTGCCAGCAGTTTCTCCATACTCAGGGTTGATGGCTACACCTTC.

This clonotype has more than one count but fewer than ten. J is TRBJ1-6 and V is TRBV20-1; TRBD1 agrees at 7 bases. V shed 4 bases, J shed 7 bases, and the junction held 10 bases outside the gene matches. Germline CDR1 reads DFQATT; CDR2 reads SNEGSKA (reference sequence). CDR3 size: 15 residues. The CDR3 sequence is CSATNRGSRNSPLHF. The CDR3 bases are TGCAGTGCTACAAACAGGGGCTCCCGAAATTCACCCCTCCACTTT.

This clonotype was recorded at least ten times. The chain combines TRBV6-4 with TRBJ2-7, with TRBD1 as a possible D gene (6 bases). V dropped 0 bases and J dropped 2 bases, with 11 bases sitting between them. The CDR3 length is 15 residues. The germline CDR1 and CDR2 sequences are MRHNA and SNTAGT. CDR3 sequence (DNA): TGTGCCAGCAGTGACTCCGGACAGTCGGCCTACGAGCAGTACTTC. Translating it yields CASSDSGQSAYEQYF.

The chain has TRBV19 and TRBJ2-1; D remains unclear. This CDR3 spans 8 amino acids. V was shortened by 10 bases and J by 10 bases, with 5 bases between the two germline ends. Germline V gives CDR1 LNHDA, CDR2 SQIVND (reference sequence). The CDR3 coding sequence is TGTGCCACCCCCGAGCAGTTCTTC. This sequence encodes CATPEQFF.

The genes are TRBV6-1 and TRBJ1-2; D might be TRBD1 (6 bases). Trimming left V 8 bases short and J 4 bases short, with 17 bases between. Germline CDR1 is MNHNS and CDR2 is SASEGT. The CDR3 is 14 amino acids. Here the CDR3 reads CASRQDRGAYGYTF. CDR3 sequence (DNA): TGTGCCAGCCGTCAGGACAGAGGGGCCTATGGCTACACCTTC.